The clone carrying this TCR beta chain came up many times. Its matching antigen is unknown. The data originate from a study of neurological immune-mediated disorders. Germline V gene lookup returns CDR1 SEHNR and CDR2 FQNEAQ (reference sequence). The trim removed 0 bases at V and 9 bases at J, leaving 0 bases unmatched. The CDR3 contains 14 residues. cDNA synthesis was performed by 5'RACE with 10-nucleotide random UMIs. Per sequencing run, 15-18 subjects together gave over 180 million TCR-beta sequences. TCRdb redid the calling of the 5' RACE reads with MiXCR, one entry per CDR3 protein. The repertoire holds about 31,000 distinct CDR3 sequences, with 4% as singletons. Blood bank volunteers in Maryland, USA, served as healthy controls. Study findings and constraints: The greatest TCR clonal expansion occurred in HTLV-1-associated myelopathy and the least in multiple sclerosis, which fell below healthy controls.

Sequenced: CD4+ T cells from blood. The genes are TRBV7-9 and TRBJ2-3, with TRBD2 matching over 13 bases. This receptor was taken from a woman between 40 and 50 years old in good health. As DNA, the CDR3 is TGTGCCAGCAGCTTAGCGGGACTAGCGGGGACGCAGTATTTT. Its protein product is CASSLAGLAGTQYF.